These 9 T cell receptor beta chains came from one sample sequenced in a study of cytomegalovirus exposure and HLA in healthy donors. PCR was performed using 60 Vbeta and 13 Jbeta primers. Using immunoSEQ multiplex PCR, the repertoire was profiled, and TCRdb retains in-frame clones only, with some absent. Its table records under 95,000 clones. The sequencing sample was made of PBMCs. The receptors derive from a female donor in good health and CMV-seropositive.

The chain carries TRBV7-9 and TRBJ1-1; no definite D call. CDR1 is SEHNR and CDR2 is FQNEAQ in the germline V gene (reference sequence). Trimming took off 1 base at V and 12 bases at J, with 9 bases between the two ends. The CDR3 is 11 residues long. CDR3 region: CASSLDTRPFF. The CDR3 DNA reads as TGTGCCAGCAGCTTAGATACTAGACCTTTCTTT.

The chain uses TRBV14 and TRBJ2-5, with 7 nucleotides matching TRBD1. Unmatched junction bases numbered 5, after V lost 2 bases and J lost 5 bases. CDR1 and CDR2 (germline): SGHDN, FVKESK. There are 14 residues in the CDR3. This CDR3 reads CASSQYRGGETQYF. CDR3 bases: TGTGCCAGCAGCCAATACAGGGGCGGGGAGACCCAGTACTTC.

DNA of the CDR3: TGTGCCAGCAGCGTAGGGACTAGCGGGGGGGCCCTCACAGATACGCAGTATTTT. This sequence encodes CASSVGTSGGALTDTQYF. The chain is built from TRBV9 and TRBJ2-3, with TRBD2 matching 15 bases. The V gene end was trimmed by 0 bases and the J gene end by 2 bases; junction bases not matched to a gene: 4. There are 18 residues in the CDR3. Germline V gene data show CDR1 as SGDLS and CDR2 as YYNGEE.

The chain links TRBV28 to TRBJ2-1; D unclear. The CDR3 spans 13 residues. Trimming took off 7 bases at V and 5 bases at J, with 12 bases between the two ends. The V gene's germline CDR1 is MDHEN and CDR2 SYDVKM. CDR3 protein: CASKERSDNEQFF. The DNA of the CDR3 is TGTGCCAGCAAGGAGAGGTCCGACAATGAGCAGTTCTTC.

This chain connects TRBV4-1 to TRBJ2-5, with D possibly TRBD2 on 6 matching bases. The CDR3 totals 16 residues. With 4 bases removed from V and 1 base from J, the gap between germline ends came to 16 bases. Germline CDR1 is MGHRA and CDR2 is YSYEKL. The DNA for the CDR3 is TGCGCCAGCAGCCCCTCTTATGGACTACCCCAAGAGACCCAGTACTTC. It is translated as CASSPSYGLPQETQYF.

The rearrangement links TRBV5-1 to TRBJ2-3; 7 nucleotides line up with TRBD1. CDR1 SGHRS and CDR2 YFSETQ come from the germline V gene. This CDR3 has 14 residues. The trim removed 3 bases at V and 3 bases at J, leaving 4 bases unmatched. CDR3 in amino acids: CASSSGTATDTQYF. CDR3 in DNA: TGCGCCAGCAGCTCCGGGACAGCGACAGATACGCAGTATTTT.

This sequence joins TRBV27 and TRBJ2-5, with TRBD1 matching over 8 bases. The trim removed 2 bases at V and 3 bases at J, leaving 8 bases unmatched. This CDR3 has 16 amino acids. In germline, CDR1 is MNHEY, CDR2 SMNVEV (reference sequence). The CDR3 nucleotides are TGTGCCAGCAGTTTACTTCCGGACAGGGTAAAAGAGACCCAGTACTTC. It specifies CASSLLPDRVKETQYF.

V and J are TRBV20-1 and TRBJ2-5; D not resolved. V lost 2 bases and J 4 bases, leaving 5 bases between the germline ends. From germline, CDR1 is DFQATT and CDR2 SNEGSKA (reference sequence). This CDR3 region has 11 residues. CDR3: CSARFRETQYF. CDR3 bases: TGCAGTGCTAGATTCCGAGAGACCCAGTACTTC.

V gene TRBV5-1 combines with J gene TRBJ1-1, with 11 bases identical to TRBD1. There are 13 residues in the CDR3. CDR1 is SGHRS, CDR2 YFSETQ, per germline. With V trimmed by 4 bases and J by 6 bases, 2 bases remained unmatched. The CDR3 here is CASSQGQGAEAFF. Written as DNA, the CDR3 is TGCGCCAGCAGCCAGGGACAGGGGGCTGAAGCTTTCTTT. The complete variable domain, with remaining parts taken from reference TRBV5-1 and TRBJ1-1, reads KAGVTQTPRYLIKTRGQQVTLSCSPISGHRSVSWYQQTPGQGLQFLFEYFSETQRNKGNFPGRFSGRQFSNSRSEMNVSTLELGDSALYLCASSQGQGAEAFFGQGTRLTVV.